A single sample is the source of the 4 T cell receptor beta chains below, sequenced in a study of blood T cell repertoires in COVID-19. Profiling relied on immunoSEQ multiplex PCR, and the TCRdb table lists in-frame clones only, not all of them. The top ten hold over 10% of the sample, which has about 220,000 clones, around 80% seen once. Sequencing was carried out using peripheral blood. These receptor sequences come from a human donor in a cohort sampled during active COVID-19.

The chain couples TRBV6-5 to TRBJ2-7; tentative D call: TRBD1 (6 bases). This CDR3 region has 14 residues. The germline gives CDR1 MNHEY, CDR2 SVGAGI. The V gene lost 4 bases and the J gene lost 5 bases, with 15 bases spanning the gap. Written as DNA, the CDR3 is TGTGCCAGCAGTTCACTGGCCAGGGGCGACGAGCAGTACTTC. Residues: CASSSLARGDEQYF.

This sequence joins TRBV29-1 and TRBJ1-1, with D possibly matching TRBD1 (6 bases). V lost 1 base and J 4 bases, leaving 10 bases between the germline ends. The CDR3 has 13 residues. The germline CDR1 and CDR2 sequences are SQVTM and ANQGSEA. The CDR3 sequence: CSVEGQAGTEAFF. CDR3 nucleotide sequence: TGCAGCGTTGAAGGACAGGCGGGCACTGAAGCTTTCTTT.

The chain has TRBV24-1 and TRBJ2-3; TRBD1 matches 11 bases. With 5 bases clipped from V and 7 bases from J, the junction kept 4 bases outside the gene matches. Per germline, CDR1 KGHDR and CDR2 SFDVKD. The CDR3 consists of 14 residues. The CDR3, as DNA: TGTGCCACCAGTGGGGGGACAGGGGGACATACGCAGTATTTT. Translating it yields CATSGGTGGHTQYF.

The chain's CDR3 is CASSQHDLTAGNEQFF. The CDR3 nucleotides read TGCGCCAGCAGCCAACATGATCTAACGGCGGGCAATGAGCAGTTCTTC. This chain uses TRBV4-3 with TRBJ2-1; maybe TRBD2 (5 bases). Deletions cut 2 bases from V and 6 bases from J, with 17 bases between. CDR3 length: 16 residues. Germline assignment: CDR1 LGHNA and CDR2 YSLEER.